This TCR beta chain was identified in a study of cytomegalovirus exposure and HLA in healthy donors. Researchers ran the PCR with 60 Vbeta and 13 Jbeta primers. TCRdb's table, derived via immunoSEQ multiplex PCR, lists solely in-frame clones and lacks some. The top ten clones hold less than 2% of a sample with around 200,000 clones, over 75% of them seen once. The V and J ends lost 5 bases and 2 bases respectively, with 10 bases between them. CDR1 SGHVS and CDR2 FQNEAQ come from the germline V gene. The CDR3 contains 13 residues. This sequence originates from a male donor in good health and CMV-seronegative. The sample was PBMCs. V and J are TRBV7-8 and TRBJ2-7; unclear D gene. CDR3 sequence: CASSPTDPYEQYF. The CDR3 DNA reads TGTGCCAGCAGCCCAACAGATCCCTACGAGCAGTACTTC.